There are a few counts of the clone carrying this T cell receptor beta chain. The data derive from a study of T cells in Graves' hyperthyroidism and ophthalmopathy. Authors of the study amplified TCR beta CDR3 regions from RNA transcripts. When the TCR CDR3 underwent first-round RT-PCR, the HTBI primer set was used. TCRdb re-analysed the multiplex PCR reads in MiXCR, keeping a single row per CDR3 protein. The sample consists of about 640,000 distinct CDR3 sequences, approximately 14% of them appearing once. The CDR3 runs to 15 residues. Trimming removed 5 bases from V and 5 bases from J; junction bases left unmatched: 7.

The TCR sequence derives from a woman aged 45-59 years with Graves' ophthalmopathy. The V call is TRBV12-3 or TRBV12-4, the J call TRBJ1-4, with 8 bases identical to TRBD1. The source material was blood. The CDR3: CASSLGQGINEKLFF. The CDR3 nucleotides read TGTGCCAGCAGTCTCGGACAGGGAATAAATGAAAAACTGTTTTTT.